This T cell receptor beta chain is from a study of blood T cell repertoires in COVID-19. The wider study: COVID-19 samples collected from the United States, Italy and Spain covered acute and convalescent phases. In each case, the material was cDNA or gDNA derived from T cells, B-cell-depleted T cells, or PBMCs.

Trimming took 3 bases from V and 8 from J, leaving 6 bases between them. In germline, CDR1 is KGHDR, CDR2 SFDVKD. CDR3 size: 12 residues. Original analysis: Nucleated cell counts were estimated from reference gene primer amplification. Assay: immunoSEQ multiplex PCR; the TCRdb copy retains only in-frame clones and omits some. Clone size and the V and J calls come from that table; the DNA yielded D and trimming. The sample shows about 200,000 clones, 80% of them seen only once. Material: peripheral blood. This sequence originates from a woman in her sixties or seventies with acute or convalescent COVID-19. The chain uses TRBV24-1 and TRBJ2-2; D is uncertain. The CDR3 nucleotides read TGTGCCACCAGTGATGAGAAAGGGGAGCTGTTTTTT. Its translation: CATSDEKGELFF.